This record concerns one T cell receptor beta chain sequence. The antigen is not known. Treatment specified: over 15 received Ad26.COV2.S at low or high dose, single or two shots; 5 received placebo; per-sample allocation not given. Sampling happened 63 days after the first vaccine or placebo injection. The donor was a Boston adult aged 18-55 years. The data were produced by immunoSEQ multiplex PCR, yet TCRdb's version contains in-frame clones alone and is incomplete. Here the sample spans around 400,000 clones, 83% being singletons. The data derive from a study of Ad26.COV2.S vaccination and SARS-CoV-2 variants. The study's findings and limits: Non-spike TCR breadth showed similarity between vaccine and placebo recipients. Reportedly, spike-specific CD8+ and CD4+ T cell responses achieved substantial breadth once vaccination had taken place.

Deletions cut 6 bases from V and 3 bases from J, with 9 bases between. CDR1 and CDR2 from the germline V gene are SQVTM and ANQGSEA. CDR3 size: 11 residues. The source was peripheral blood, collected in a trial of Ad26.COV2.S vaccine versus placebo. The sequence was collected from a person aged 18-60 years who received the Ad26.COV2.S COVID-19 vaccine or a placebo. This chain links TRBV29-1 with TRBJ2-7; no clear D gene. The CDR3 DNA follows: TGCAGCGTCCTACTGGACTACGAGCAGTACTTC. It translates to CSVLLDYEQYF.